What follows are 21 T cell receptor beta chains derived from one specimen sequenced in a study of blood T cell repertoires in COVID-19. Using immunoSEQ multiplex PCR, the repertoire was profiled, and TCRdb retains in-frame clones only, with some absent. The table has 140,000 to 150,000 clones, roughly 84% seen once. The sample taken for sequencing was peripheral blood. Every receptor here comes from a human donor in a cohort sampled during active COVID-19.

The CDR3 region has the DNA TGCACCAGCAGCCAAGGAATTCCGGGACATTCCTACGAGCAGTACGTC. Its translation: CTSSQGIPGHSYEQYV. V is TRBV1 and J is TRBJ2-7; the listed D gene, TRBD1, was not tested against the DNA. TRBV1 is shown as a pseudogene. The CDR3 is 16 residues long.

This clone was seen once. J is TRBJ1-5 and V is TRBV10-3; possibly TRBD1 for D (5 bases). The CDR3 extends over 15 amino acids. Germline-derived CDR1 and CDR2 are ENHRY and SYGVKD. V shed 8 bases and J shed 1 base, with 15 bases lying between them. The CDR3: CAISTSGGSNQPQHF. The CDR3, as DNA: TGTGCCATCTCCACCTCGGGGGGAAGCAATCAGCCCCAGCATTTT.

The rearrangement uses TRBV6-5 and TRBJ2-2; a possible D gene is TRBD1 (5 bases). The CDR3 spans 12 residues. Germline loops: CDR1 MNHEY, CDR2 SVGAGI. Trimming shortened V by 8 bases and J by 7 bases, and 11 bases separated the two germline ends. The CDR3 loop is CASFDRIGELFF. The CDR3 nucleotides are TGTGCCAGCTTTGACAGAATCGGGGAGCTGTTTTTT.

The CDR3 here is CASSLGWDSPEKLFF. The CDR3 DNA follows: TGTGCCAGCAGCTTAGGGTGGGACAGCCCGGAAAAACTGTTTTTT. The chain links TRBV7-9 to TRBJ1-4; 7 nucleotides agree with TRBD1. V was clipped by 1 base and J by 8 bases; unmatched bases: 7. Per germline, CDR1 SEHNR and CDR2 FQNEAQ (reference sequence). The length of the CDR3 is 15 residues. Together with reference TRBV7-9 and TRBJ1-4, the CDR3 gives the full variable domain: DTGVSQNPRHKITKRGQNVTFRCDPISEHNRLYWYRQTLGQGPEFLTYFQNEAQLEKSRLLSDRFSAERPKGSFSTLEIQRTEQGDSAMYLCASSLGWDSPEKLFFGSGTQLSVL.

V gene TRBV29-1 combines with J gene TRBJ2-5, with TRBD1 as a possible D gene (7 bases). Trimming took off 5 bases at V and 5 bases at J, with 12 bases between the two ends. CDR3 size: 12 residues. Germline V gene data show CDR1 as SQVTM and CDR2 as ANQGSEA. The CDR3 DNA follows: TGCAGCGTTCGGGCAGGGGGGGAGACCCAGTACTTC. It is translated as CSVRAGGETQYF.

This clone was observed once. The rearrangement joins TRBV29-1 to TRBJ2-2; D not certain. Trimming cost V 5 bases and J 1 base, with 5 bases left between them. CDR1 and CDR2 (germline): SQVTM, ANQGSEA. This CDR3 spans 12 amino acids. The CDR3 protein is CSVTVNTGELFF. CDR3 bases: TGCAGCGTTACAGTGAACACCGGGGAGCTGTTTTTT.

The chain uses TRBV10-3 and TRBJ2-1, with 8 bases fitting TRBD2. Germline values: CDR1 ENHRY, CDR2 SYGVKD. CDR3 size: 19 residues. Trimming at V came to 0 bases and at J to 6 bases, leaving 16 bases not matched to a gene. CDR3 sequence (DNA): TGTGCCATCAGTGAGTCGGAGGACTTGCAGCGGGAGAAGGGCAATGAGCAGTTCTTC. Translated: CAISESEDLQREKGNEQFF.

The chain has TRBV28 and TRBJ2-1; TRBD1 matches 9 bases. The CDR3 is 13 amino acids. The V gene end was trimmed by 10 bases and the J gene end by 10 bases; junction bases not matched to a gene: 11. The germline V gene encodes CDR1 MDHEN and CDR2 SYDVKM. The CDR3 protein is CATFRDRAREQFF. CDR3 coding DNA: TGTGCCACCTTCCGGGACAGGGCCAGAGAGCAGTTCTTC. Full variable domain (rest looked up from reference TRBV28 and TRBJ2-1): DVKVTQSSRYLVKRTGEKVFLECVQDMDHENMFWYRQDPGLGLRLIYFSYDVKMKEKGDIPEGYSVSREKKERFSLILESASTNQTSMYLCATFRDRAREQFFGPGTRLTVL.

The chain uses TRBV6-5 and TRBJ1-2; 7 bases agree with TRBD1. This CDR3 comprises 15 residues. Trimming at V came to 5 bases and at J to 4 bases, leaving 10 bases not matched to a gene. Germline V gene lookup returns CDR1 MNHEY and CDR2 SVGAGI. The CDR3 DNA is TGTGCCAGCAGTACTCAGACAGGGTTCGGCTATGGCTACACCTTC. Its protein is CASSTQTGFGYGYTF.

A single count supports this clone. An end of the junction does not agree with germline; a read error may underlie this. V and J are TRBV7-7 and TRBJ2-1, with 11 nucleotides matching TRBD2. Germline CDR1 is SSHAT and CDR2 is FNYEAQ (reference sequence). CDR3 length equals 17 residues. The CDR3 sequence: CASSLTILAGGHNEQFF. CDR3 coding DNA: TGTGCTAGCAGCTTAACCATTCTAGCGGGAGGTCACAATGAGCAGTTCTTC.

This clone is a singleton in its sample. The chain carries TRBV19 and TRBJ2-1; 10 positions agree with TRBD2. The J segment lost 7 bases and the V segment lost 4 bases, leaving 4 bases of the junction unmatched. Germline CDR1 and CDR2: LNHDA and SQIVND (reference sequence). CDR3 length: 14 amino acids. The CDR3 coding sequence is TGTGCCAGTAGTACCGGGACTAGCGTGAATGAGCAGTTCTTC. This codes for CASSTGTSVNEQFF.

The V gene is TRBV10-3, the J gene TRBJ1-1, with D perhaps matching TRBD1 (5 bases). Germline lookup yields CDR1 ENHRY and CDR2 SYGVKD. The CDR3 length is 16 residues. Trimming removed 4 bases at V and 0 bases at J, with 15 bases between. The CDR3 sequence: CAISGTLLGMNTEAFF. The CDR3 DNA is TGTGCCATCAGTGGGACACTCCTGGGGATGAACACTGAAGCTTTCTTT.

This chain uses TRBV7-5 with TRBJ1-1; no DNA check was done on the table's D call, TRBD1. TRBV7-5 is designated a pseudogene. The CDR3 has 14 residues. For the CDR3, the DNA is TGTGCCAGAAGCTTTGCGCAGGGGCCCACTGAAGCTTTCTTT. Its protein is CARSFAQGPTEAFF.

This chain joins TRBV14 and TRBJ1-6, with D perhaps matching TRBD1 (5 bases). CDR1 and CDR2 (germline): SGHDN, FVKESK. Trimming cost V 3 bases and J 10 bases, with 13 bases left between them. The CDR3 is 14 amino acids. The CDR3 region is CASSQLPGISPLHF. The CDR3 DNA sequence: TGTGCCAGCAGCCAGTTGCCAGGGATCTCACCCCTCCACTTT.

The rearrangement uses TRBV5-6 and TRBJ1-1, with D possibly matching TRBD1 (5 bases). CDR3 length equals 15 residues. Trimming left V 3 bases short and J 6 bases short, with 18 bases between. The germline V gene has CDR1 SGHDT and CDR2 YYEEEE. As DNA, the CDR3 is TGTGCCAGCAGCTGGATACAGGATTTTAGGGCTGAAGCTTTCTTT. It yields the protein CASSWIQDFRAEAFF.

This rearrangement joins TRBV5-6 to TRBJ2-7; tentative D call: TRBD2 (6 bases). V lost 4 bases, J lost 2 bases, and 19 bases lay in between. The CDR3 contains 16 residues. Germline assignment: CDR1 SGHDT and CDR2 YYEEEE. The CDR3 coding sequence is TGTGCCAGCAGCCTCGGACCCCCCGGGAGAACCTACGAGCAGTACGTC. This encodes CASSLGPPGRTYEQYV.

For this clone: At the DNA level, this CDR3 is encoded by other sequences in the same sample as well. J is TRBJ2-3 and V is TRBV11-3; D not certain. CDR1 SGHNT and CDR2 YENEEA come from the germline V gene. The CDR3 contains 14 residues. Deletions cut 1 base from V and 0 bases from J, with 5 bases between. CDR3 DNA: TGTGCCAGCAGCTTAGGCGGCAGCACAGATACGCAGTATTTT. It translates to CASSLGGSTDTQYF.

The V gene is TRBV18, the J gene TRBJ1-2; D perhaps matches TRBD1 (5 bases). The CDR3 spans 12 residues. The V end was cut by 6 bases, the J end by 4 bases, with 9 bases between. Germline CDR1 reads KGHSH; CDR2 reads LQKENI. The DNA for the CDR3 is TGTGCCAGCTCGGCCGACAGCTATGGCTACACCTTC. It encodes CASSADSYGYTF.

This clone has only one observation. Here the CDR3 DNA reads TGCAGCGTCGTCGGGACACCCGACTCTGGGGCCAACGTCCTGACTTTC. Its protein is CSVVGTPDSGANVLTF. The V and J genes are TRBV29-1 and TRBJ2-6; tentative D call: TRBD1 (6 bases). This CDR3 region has 16 residues. The germline V gene has CDR1 SQVTM and CDR2 ANQGSEA. V was pared by 6 bases and J by 0 bases, with 15 bases between.

The genes are TRBV7-2 and TRBJ2-2, with 11 bases matching TRBD2. The V gene's germline CDR1 is SGHTA and CDR2 FQGNSA. V shed 3 bases, J shed 6 bases, and the junction held 3 bases outside the gene matches. This CDR3 comprises 15 residues. DNA of the CDR3: TGTGCCAGCAGCTTTAGCGGGGGGGCCTCCGGGGAGCTGTTTTTT. Translating gives CASSFSGGASGELFF.

The rearrangement uses TRBV2 and TRBJ2-2; 7 bases line up with TRBD2. Germline lookup yields CDR1 SNHLY and CDR2 FYNNEI. Trimming removed 7 bases from V and 2 bases from J; junction bases left unmatched: 16. The CDR3 has 18 residues. The CDR3 coding sequence is TGTGCCAGCATACCAGCTATGCGGGAGCCTTTAAACACCGGGGAGCTGTTTTTT. This gives the protein CASIPAMREPLNTGELFF. Filled out from reference TRBV2 and TRBJ2-2, the complete variable domain reads EPEVTQTPSHQVTQMGQEVILRCVPISNHLYFYWYRQILGQKVEFLVSFYNNEISEKSEIFDDQFSVERPDGSNFTLKIRSTKLEDSAMYFCASIPAMREPLNTGELFFGEGSRLTVL.